This TCR beta chain came from a study of PD-1 blockade in classical Hodgkin lymphoma. This CDR3 is 19 amino acids long. From germline, CDR1 is LNHDA and CDR2 SQIVND (reference sequence). Trimming pared 3 bases from V and 3 bases from J, leaving 24 bases between. TCRdb keeps only in-frame clones here, not all; method: immunoSEQ multiplex PCR. The profile shows more than 90,000 clones, around 88% of them singletons. In every patient, relapse followed autologous stem cell transplantation, while exposure to brentuximab vedotin differed. The TCR comes from a human donor with classical Hodgkin lymphoma. The input for sequencing was peripheral blood mononuclear cells (PBMCs), taken before the second cycle of nivolumab. This sequence joins TRBV19 and TRBJ2-1, with D maybe TRBD2 (6 bases). The CDR3 DNA sequence: TGTGCCAGTAGTATGCTCCATGGGGACCCGGGGGTTTACTACAATGAGCAGTTCTTC. Residues: CASSMLHGDPGVYYNEQFF.